This entry lists 27 T cell receptor beta chains sequenced from one sample in a study of cytomegalovirus exposure and HLA in healthy donors. PCR primers comprised 60 Vbeta and 13 Jbeta primers. The method was immunoSEQ multiplex PCR; TCRdb's version includes in-frame clones alone and lacks a portion of them. The sample has approximately 190,000 clones; about 83% are singletons. The sequencing sample was made of PBMCs. The source is a man in his forties in good health and CMV-seropositive.

Written as DNA, the CDR3 is TGTGCCAGCAGCTTGTCGGGGAGGACTTTCTTT. Translated, it gives CASSLSGRTFF. The chain has TRBV5-4 and TRBJ1-1; D is unclear. The CDR3 is 11 residues long. Germline CDR1 and CDR2: SGHNT and YYREEE (reference sequence). Trimming removed 1 base at V and 12 bases at J, with 10 bases between.

This sequence joins TRBV29-1 and TRBJ1-5; D gene ambiguous. Trimming took off 6 bases at V and 7 bases at J, with 16 bases between the two ends. The CDR3 runs to 13 residues. Looked up from germline, CDR1 is SQVTM and CDR2 is ANQGSEA. The CDR3 region is CSVVMGRGQPQHF. In nucleotides, the CDR3 is TGCAGCGTCGTAATGGGTAGAGGACAGCCCCAGCATTTT.

V and J are TRBV7-3 and TRBJ2-3; TRBD1 matches 8 bases. J lost 1 base, V lost 2 bases, and 2 bases had no gene match. Per germline, CDR1 SGHTA and CDR2 FQGTGA. The CDR3 consists of 15 residues. The CDR3 sequence is CASSLSGQGTDTQYF. In nucleotides, the CDR3 is TGTGCCAGCAGCTTATCGGGACAGGGCACAGATACGCAGTATTTT. Based on the CDR3 plus reference TRBV7-3 and TRBJ2-3, the full variable domain is GAGVSQTPSNKVTEKGKYVELRCDPISGHTALYWYRQSLGQGPEFLIYFQGTGAADDSGLPNDRFFAVRPEGSVSTLKIQRTERGDSAVYLCASSLSGQGTDTQYFGPGTRLTVL.

This chain links TRBV7-9 with TRBJ1-1; no definite D call. The germline V gene has CDR1 SEHNR and CDR2 FQNEAQ (reference sequence). The CDR3 covers 11 residues. Trimming cost V 6 bases and J 8 bases, with 10 bases left between them. CDR3 region: CASSLNSEAFF. DNA of the CDR3: TGTGCCAGCAGTCTCAACTCCGAAGCTTTCTTT.

The chain joins TRBV11-1 to TRBJ2-7; 7 bases align to TRBD1. CDR3 length: 14 residues. Unmatched junction bases numbered 6, after V lost 4 bases and J lost 3 bases. CDR1 is SGHAT and CDR2 is FQDESV in the germline V gene (reference sequence). CDR3 DNA sequence: TGTGCCAGCAGCTATGGACAGGCTATCTACGAGCAGTACTTC. It codes for CASSYGQAIYEQYF.

J is TRBJ1-2 and V is TRBV2; tentative D call: TRBD1 (5 bases). In germline, CDR1 is SNHLY, CDR2 FYNNEI. V was clipped by 2 bases and J by 4 bases, with 14 bases between them. This CDR3 comprises 15 residues. The chain's CDR3 is CASSEPTEIAYGYTF. The CDR3 DNA sequence: TGTGCCAGCAGTGAACCGACAGAAATAGCCTATGGCTACACCTTC.

This clone has more than one count but fewer than ten. This rearrangement joins TRBV7-2 to TRBJ1-1; no clear D gene. The CDR3 loop spans 13 amino acids. Per the germline V gene, CDR1 is SGHTA and CDR2 is FQGNSA. Trimming removed 0 bases at V and 4 bases at J, with 6 bases between. Written as DNA, the CDR3 is TGTGCCAGCAGCTTAGCGGAGGCCACTGAAGCTTTCTTT. Protein product: CASSLAEATEAFF.

The gene calls are TRBV7-6 and TRBJ2-7; 11 nucleotides line up with TRBD2. Germline CDR1 reads SGHVS; CDR2 reads FNYEAQ. V shed 5 bases and J 0 bases; nucleotides not matched to a gene: 6. The CDR3 sequence is 16 residues long. Here the CDR3 reads CASSRRLAGTSYEQYF. CDR3 in DNA: TGTGCCAGCAGCCGTCGACTAGCGGGAACCTCCTACGAGCAGTACTTC.

This chain joins TRBV10-2 and TRBJ1-3; weak D call: TRBD1 (5 bases). The CDR3 is made up of 15 amino acids. Per germline, CDR1 WSHSY and CDR2 SAAADI. The ends were cut back, 0 bases at V and 2 bases at J, with 8 bases in the middle. The CDR3 protein is CASSESVGAGNTIYF. In nucleotides, the CDR3 is TGCGCCAGCAGTGAGTCGGTAGGGGCTGGAAACACCATATATTTT.

V is TRBV28 and J is TRBJ2-5, with 14 positions matching TRBD2. V was pared by 7 bases and J by 5 bases, with 6 bases of the junction left unmatched. There are 15 residues in the CDR3. Germline V gene data show CDR1 as MDHEN and CDR2 as SYDVKM. The CDR3 nucleotides read TGTGCCAGCACCCCGGGACTAGCGGGAGTGGAGACCCAGTACTTC. It yields the protein CASTPGLAGVETQYF.

V usage is TRBV5-5 and J usage is TRBJ2-5, with 8 bases aligning to TRBD2. V was clipped by 2 bases and J by 5 bases; unmatched bases: 14. This CDR3 contains 17 residues. Germline lookup yields CDR1 SGHKS and CDR2 YYEKEE (reference sequence). For the CDR3, the DNA is TGTGCCAGCAGCTTTCGGGGTAGCGGGAATTTGTGGGAGACCCAGTACTTC. The encoded protein is CASSFRGSGNLWETQYF.

The chain is built from TRBV7-8 and TRBJ1-1; D ambiguous. Trimming shortened V by 5 bases and J by 1 base, and 8 bases separated the two germline ends. Germline values: CDR1 SGHVS, CDR2 FQNEAQ. The CDR3 loop spans 13 amino acids. The CDR3 sequence is CASSVGANTEAFF. CDR3 bases: TGTGCCAGCAGCGTAGGAGCGAACACTGAAGCTTTCTTT.

The chain is built from TRBV7-9 and TRBJ2-7; D might be TRBD2 (5 bases). From germline, CDR1 is SEHNR and CDR2 FQNEAQ (reference sequence). This CDR3 spans 12 amino acids. Trimming left V 0 bases short and J 10 bases short, with 10 bases between. This CDR3 reads CASSLASDCQYF. The CDR3 DNA reads TGTGCCAGCAGCTTAGCCTCGGACTGTCAGTACTTC.

The chain joins TRBV9 to TRBJ2-7; 9 bases map to TRBD1. With V trimmed by 5 bases and J by 1 base, 10 bases remained unmatched. The CDR3 is made up of 16 amino acids. Germline lookup yields CDR1 SGDLS and CDR2 YYNGEE. The CDR3 here is CASSFAQGARSYEQYF. The CDR3 DNA sequence: TGTGCCAGCAGTTTCGCACAGGGGGCGAGGTCCTACGAGCAGTACTTC.

This clone was observed once. The genes are TRBV2 and TRBJ2-1, with 10 bases lining up with TRBD2. V dropped 7 bases and J dropped 2; count of bases not matched to a gene: 5. Germline CDR1 is SNHLY and CDR2 is FYNNEI. The CDR3 runs to 15 residues. The CDR3 spells CASNLAGAAYNEQFF. CDR3 sequence (DNA): TGTGCCAGCAATCTAGCGGGAGCAGCCTACAATGAGCAGTTCTTC.

The chain recombines TRBV2 with TRBJ2-5, with TRBD2 as a possible D gene (5 bases). V was pared by 7 bases and J by 6 bases, with 18 bases between. This CDR3 has 14 residues. CDR1 is SNHLY, CDR2 FYNNEI, per germline. The CDR3 nucleotides are TGTGCCAGCAACATCCCCGAGGGCTTGAAGACCCAGTACTTC. Protein sequence: CASNIPEGLKTQYF. Variable domain in full (rest from reference TRBV2 and TRBJ2-5): EPEVTQTPSHQVTQMGQEVILRCVPISNHLYFYWYRQILGQKVEFLVSFYNNEISEKSEIFDDQFSVERPDGSNFTLKIRSTKLEDSAMYFCASNIPEGLKTQYFGPGTRLLVL.

The chain recombines TRBV9 with TRBJ2-1; TRBD2 matches 13 bases. In germline, CDR1 is SGDLS, CDR2 YYNGEE. This CDR3 has 18 amino acids. V shed 0 bases and J 10 bases; nucleotides not matched to a gene: 13. This CDR3 reads CASSVDANGLAGVWEQFF. CDR3 DNA: TGTGCCAGCAGCGTAGATGCGAACGGACTAGCGGGAGTATGGGAGCAGTTCTTC.

This clone was observed a handful of times. The chain has TRBV5-5 and TRBJ2-1, with D unclear. The CDR3 runs to 14 residues. Between the trimmed V and J ends, which lost 0 bases and 9 bases, there was a span of 13 bases. CDR1 is SGHKS, CDR2 YYEKEE, per germline (reference sequence). The chain's CDR3 is CASSLGPTAGEQFF. In DNA, the CDR3 is TGTGCCAGCAGCTTGGGCCCTACAGCCGGTGAGCAGTTCTTC.

This clone was found once. J is TRBJ1-3 and V is TRBV2; TRBD1 agrees at 11 bases. Unmatched junction bases numbered 4, after V lost 6 bases and J lost 3 bases. The CDR3 has 15 amino acids. The germline CDR1 and CDR2 sequences are SNHLY and FYNNEI. In DNA form, the CDR3 reads TGTGCCAGCAGCCCCGGGACAGGGGGTGGAAACACCATATATTTT. This codes for CASSPGTGGGNTIYF.

The V call is TRBV4-2, the J call TRBJ2-1, with 10 nucleotides matching TRBD2. Germline V lookup: CDR1 LGHNA, CDR2 YNFKEQ. V trimming: 2 bases; J trimming: 7 bases; junction bases outside the gene matches: 5. CDR3 size: 15 residues. CDR3 residues: CASSQPLAGLNEQFF. As DNA, the CDR3 is TGTGCCAGCAGCCAACCACTAGCGGGACTTAATGAGCAGTTCTTC.

The rearrangement links TRBV27 to TRBJ2-7; 7 bases agree with TRBD2. Germline V lookup: CDR1 MNHEY, CDR2 SMNVEV (reference sequence). This CDR3 contains 14 residues. The J segment lost 7 bases and the V segment lost 5 bases, leaving 11 bases of the junction unmatched. CDR3 residues: CASSHGGLVGEQYF. CDR3 DNA sequence: TGTGCCAGCAGTCACGGAGGACTAGTTGGTGAGCAGTACTTC.

J is TRBJ1-3 and V is TRBV5-1; 9 bases fit TRBD1. V lost 2 bases to trimming and J lost 4 bases; unmatched junction nucleotides: 7. CDR3 length equals 16 residues. CDR1 is SGHRS and CDR2 is YFSETQ in the germline V gene. CDR3 sequence: CASSFSGTGSGNTIYF. CDR3 nucleotides: TGCGCCAGCAGCTTCTCCGGGACAGGGTCAGGAAACACCATATATTTT.

Note on this clone: Sequence at one end of the junction differs from germline and may be a read error. This chain uses TRBV28 with TRBJ2-7, with 14 bases aligning to TRBD2. CDR1 and CDR2 (germline): MDHEN, SYDVKM. CDR3 length: 14 residues. CDR3 residues: CASSFGTSGSIMDF. As DNA, the CDR3 is TGTGCCAGCAGTTTTGGGACTAGCGGGAGTATCATGGACTTC.

The chain joins TRBV30 to TRBJ2-3; TRBD1 aligns across 10 bases. CDR1 GTSNPN and CDR2 SVGIG come from the germline V gene (reference sequence). CDR3 size: 12 residues. V was clipped by 5 bases and J by 4 bases; unmatched bases: 0. CDR3 loop: CAWGQGADTQYF. DNA for the CDR3: TGTGCCTGGGGACAGGGGGCAGATACGCAGTATTTT.

The V call is TRBV19, the J call TRBJ1-3, with a tentative D call TRBD1 (6 bases). The germline gives CDR1 LNHDA, CDR2 SQIVND (reference sequence). CDR3 length: 15 residues. The V end was cut by 6 bases, the J end by 0 bases, with 12 bases between. In DNA form, the CDR3 reads TGTGCCAGTAGATCCACAGGGAGCTCTGGAAACACCATATATTTT. This gives the protein CASRSTGSSGNTIYF. Variable domain in full (rest from reference TRBV19 and TRBJ1-3): DGGITQSPKYLFRKEGQNVTLSCEQNLNHDAMYWYRQDPGQGLRLIYYSQIVNDFQKGDIAEGYSVSREKKESFPLTVTSAQKNPTAFYLCASRSTGSSGNTIYFGEGSWLTVV.

CDR3 bases: TGTGCCAGCAGCCCACTAGGGGGACGGATGGGTGGCACTGAAGCTTTCTTT. As protein: CASSPLGGRMGGTEAFF. The genes are TRBV11-2 and TRBJ1-1, with a tentative D call TRBD1 (6 bases). Trimming removed 5 bases from V and 4 bases from J, with 23 bases in between. The CDR3 runs 17 residues. Germline V CDR1 and CDR2: SGHAT, FQNNGV.

In nucleotides, the CDR3 is TGCAGCGCAAGTTCGGGACACCTAGATCAGCCCCAGCATTTT. Translated: CSASSGHLDQPQHF. The gene calls are TRBV29-1 and TRBJ1-5; the D gene is possibly TRBD1 (6 bases). V gave up 7 bases and J gave up 5 bases, with 18 bases separating them. The germline CDR1 and CDR2 sequences are SQVTM and ANQGSEA. The CDR3 has 14 residues.